This T cell receptor (beta chain) was documented in a study of blood T cells in healthy people across ages (dated by TCRdb to 2013 to 2016). Regarding the study in general: Template switching captured roughly one uniquely barcoded TCR beta cDNA molecule per two T cells in model experiments. Donors of different ages were randomly distributed across sequencing lanes to avoid experimental bias. The study measured age-related changes in TCR beta repertoire diversity using deep sequencing normalized with unique cDNA molecular identifiers. For two donors (one aged 18 to 30 and one aged 80 or older), the study analyzed two additional independent replicas of 1 million unique cDNA reads from the same blood draw. Donors were grouped into four age groups: young (average roughly 17 years), middle-aged (39), aged (about 59) and long-lived (just over 80).

The CDR3 measures 11 amino acids from cysteine to phenylalanine. Only the CDR3 portion is preserved as DNA: 33 bases, with reading frame beginning at the first base. CDR1 and CDR2, looked up from the germline V gene (reference sequence), are LNHDA and SQIVND. The approximately 40 donors, aged about 6 to 100 years, were systemically healthy Caucasian individuals from Russia. Each donor gave approximately 9.4 milliliters of peripheral blood, drawn into EDTA-treated Vacutainer tubes. Ficoll-Paque density-gradient centrifugation was used to isolate PBMCs, with at least 6.5 million per sample. Trizol reagent was used to extract total RNA from PBMCs, with at least 6 micrograms per sample. For every donor, an aliquot of PBMCs went through flow cytometry to measure the percentages of naive CD45RAhigh/CD27high T cells. The method behind the library was 5' RACE. Instrument on record: Illumina HiSeq 2500. A second PCR of about 6 to 11 cycles was run with a J-beta primer mix and a sample-barcoded 5' primer. Each TCR beta cDNA molecule received a unique molecular identifier from a template-switch 5' adaptor carrying 12 random nucleotides. Each sample yielded at least 2.5 million CDR3-containing paired-end reads. First-strand cDNA synthesis was performed from all RNA using the Mint cDNA synthesis kit, with priming by a TRBC-specific oligonucleotide. After uracil-DNA glycosylase treatment, a first 18-cycle PCR used universal primers M1SS and BC2_uni_R on all cDNA. The paper's data handling went like this. Each sample was normalized by randomly selecting 1 million high-quality reads, each carrying a distinct molecular identifier. Reads with shared molecular identifiers were discarded instead of being binned into consensus sequences. MiTCR, set to a Q25 quality threshold and the strictest error-elimination algorithm, was used for CDR3 identification, clonotype clustering and error correction. A nonparametric unseen species model using Euler transformation provided a lower-bound estimate of total TCR beta diversity. TCRdb reprocessing: public reads trimmed at Q25 with fastp, clones called with MiXCR, in-frame beta chains kept. Every CDR3 protein is listed once, alongside the most common genes and DNA of its rows. The V and J calls come from TCRdb's annotation, not from the publication. In this sample the table shows about 680,000 distinct CDR3 sequences, around 48% of which occur a single time. 25% to 35% of the sample is taken by the ten largest.

Beyond this particular receptor, the publication reports: There was a strong correlation between observed TCR beta diversity and the percentage of naive T cells measured by flow cytometry. The CMV infection status of donors was not known, potentially confounding age-related changes in expanded clonotypes. Estimates of total diversity based on one million sequenced T cells were considered lower bounds and underestimates. Since profiling was done on bulk unsorted PBMCs, naive and antigen-experienced compartments could not be conclusively compared. Compared with the aged group, the long-lived group had more naive CD4+ T cells, fewer expanded clones and increased TCR diversity, suggesting age selection. As age increased, observed TCR beta diversity per million T cells dropped in a roughly linear way, and a significant reduction was already evident by age 40.

This clonotype showed up just once. It has no known antigen specificity. A read error may produce the germline difference seen at one junction end. The V and J segments used are TRBV19 and TRBJ2-1; a tentative D call is TRBD2 (6 bases match). Material for sequencing was blood. The TCR comes from a woman aged 55-70 years in good health. The base sequence is TGTGCCTGTAGCGGCTACAATGAGCAGTTCTTC. Its protein product is CACSGYNEQFF.